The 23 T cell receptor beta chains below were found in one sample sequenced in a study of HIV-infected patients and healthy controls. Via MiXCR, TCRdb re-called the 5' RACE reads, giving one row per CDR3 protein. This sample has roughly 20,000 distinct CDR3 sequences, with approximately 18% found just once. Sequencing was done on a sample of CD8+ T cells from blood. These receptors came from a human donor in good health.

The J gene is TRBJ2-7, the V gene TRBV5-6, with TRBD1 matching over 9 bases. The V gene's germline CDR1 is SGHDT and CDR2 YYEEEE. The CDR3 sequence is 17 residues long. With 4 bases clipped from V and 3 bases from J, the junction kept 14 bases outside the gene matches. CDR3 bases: TGTGCCAGCAGCCGTCCCGGGACAGGGACCGCCCTCTACGAGCAGTACTTC. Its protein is CASSRPGTGTALYEQYF.

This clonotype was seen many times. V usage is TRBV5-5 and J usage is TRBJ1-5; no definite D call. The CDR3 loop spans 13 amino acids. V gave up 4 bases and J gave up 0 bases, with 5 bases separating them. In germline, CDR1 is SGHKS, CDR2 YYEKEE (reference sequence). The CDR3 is CASSPLSNQPQHF. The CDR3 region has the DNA TGTGCCAGCAGCCCCCTTAGCAATCAGCCCCAGCATTTT.

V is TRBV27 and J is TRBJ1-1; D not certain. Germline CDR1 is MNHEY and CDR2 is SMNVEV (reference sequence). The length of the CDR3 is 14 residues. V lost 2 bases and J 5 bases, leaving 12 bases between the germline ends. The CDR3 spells CASSLVPRVTEAFF. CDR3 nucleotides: TGTGCCAGCAGTTTAGTTCCCAGAGTAACTGAAGCTTTCTTT.

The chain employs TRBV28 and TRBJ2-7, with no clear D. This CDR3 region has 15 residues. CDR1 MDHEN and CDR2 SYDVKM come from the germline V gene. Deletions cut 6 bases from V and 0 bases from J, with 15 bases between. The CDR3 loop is CASSHSRPNSYEQYF. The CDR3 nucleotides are TGTGCCAGCAGCCATAGCCGGCCGAACTCCTACGAGCAGTACTTC.

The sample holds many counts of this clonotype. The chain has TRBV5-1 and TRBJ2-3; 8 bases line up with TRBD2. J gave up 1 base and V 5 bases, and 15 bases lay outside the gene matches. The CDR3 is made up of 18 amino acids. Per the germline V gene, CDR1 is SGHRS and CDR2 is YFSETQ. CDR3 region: CASSLSGSLELGTDTQYF. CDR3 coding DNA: TGCGCCAGCAGTTTAAGCGGGAGCCTGGAGTTGGGCACAGATACGCAGTATTTT.

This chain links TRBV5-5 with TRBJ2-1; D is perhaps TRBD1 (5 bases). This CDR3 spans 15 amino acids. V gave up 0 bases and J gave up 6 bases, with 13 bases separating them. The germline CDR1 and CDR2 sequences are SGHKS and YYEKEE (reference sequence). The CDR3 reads CASSLVAGSGNEQFF. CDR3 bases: TGTGCCAGCAGCTTGGTAGCAGGGTCGGGCAATGAGCAGTTCTTC.

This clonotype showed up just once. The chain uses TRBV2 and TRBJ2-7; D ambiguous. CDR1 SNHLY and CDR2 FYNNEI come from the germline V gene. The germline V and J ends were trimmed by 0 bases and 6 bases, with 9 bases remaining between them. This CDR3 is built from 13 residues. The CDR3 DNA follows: TGTGCCAGCAGTGAAGCGCAAGGTTCCGAGCAGTACTTC. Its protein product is CASSEAQGSEQYF.

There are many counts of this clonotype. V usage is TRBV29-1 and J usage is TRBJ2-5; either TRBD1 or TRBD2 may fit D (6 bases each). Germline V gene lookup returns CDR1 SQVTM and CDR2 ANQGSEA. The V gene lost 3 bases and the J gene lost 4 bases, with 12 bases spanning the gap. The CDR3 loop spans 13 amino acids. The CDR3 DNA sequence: TGCAGCGTTGAGTTGGGGGGCGGAGAGACCCAGTACTTC. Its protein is CSVELGGGETQYF.

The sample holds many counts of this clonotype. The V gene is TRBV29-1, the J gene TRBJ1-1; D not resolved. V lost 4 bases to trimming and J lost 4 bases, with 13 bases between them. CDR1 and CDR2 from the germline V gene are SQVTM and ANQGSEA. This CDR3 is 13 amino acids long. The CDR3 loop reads CSVVFPLGTEAFF. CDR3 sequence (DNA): TGCAGCGTTGTCTTCCCCCTGGGCACTGAAGCTTTCTTT. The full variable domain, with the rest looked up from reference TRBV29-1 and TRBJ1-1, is SAVISQKPSRDICQRGTSLTIQCQVDSQVTMMFWYRQQPGQSLTLIATANQGSEATYESGFVIDKFPISRPNLTFSTLTVSNMSPEDSSIYLCSVVFPLGTEAFFGQGTRLTVV.

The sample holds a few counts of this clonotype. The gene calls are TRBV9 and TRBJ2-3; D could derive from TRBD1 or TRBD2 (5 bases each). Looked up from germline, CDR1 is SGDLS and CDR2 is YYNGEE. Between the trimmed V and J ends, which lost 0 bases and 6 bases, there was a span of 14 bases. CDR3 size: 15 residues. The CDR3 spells CASSVGGALSDTQYF. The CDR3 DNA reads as TGTGCCAGCAGCGTAGGAGGGGCTCTTTCGGATACGCAGTATTTT.

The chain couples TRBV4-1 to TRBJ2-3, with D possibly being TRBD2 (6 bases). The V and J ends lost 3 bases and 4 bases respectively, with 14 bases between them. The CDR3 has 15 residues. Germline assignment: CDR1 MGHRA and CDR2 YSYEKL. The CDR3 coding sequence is TGCGCCAGCAGCCACGGAGGGCTAGCCGCAGATACGCAGTATTTT. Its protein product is CASSHGGLAADTQYF.

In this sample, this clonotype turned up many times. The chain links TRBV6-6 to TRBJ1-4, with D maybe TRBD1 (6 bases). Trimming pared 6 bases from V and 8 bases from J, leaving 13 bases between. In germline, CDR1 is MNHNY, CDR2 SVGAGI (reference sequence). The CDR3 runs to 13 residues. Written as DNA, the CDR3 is TGTGCCAGCAGAGGGACATTGGGGGAAAAACTGTTTTTT. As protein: CASRGTLGEKLFF.

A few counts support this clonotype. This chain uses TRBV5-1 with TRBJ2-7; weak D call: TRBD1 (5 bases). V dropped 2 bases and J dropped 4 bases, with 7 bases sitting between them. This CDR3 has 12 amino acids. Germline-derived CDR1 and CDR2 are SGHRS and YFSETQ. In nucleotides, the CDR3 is TGCGCCAGCAGCTTCCAGGGATACGAGCAGTACTTC. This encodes CASSFQGYEQYF.

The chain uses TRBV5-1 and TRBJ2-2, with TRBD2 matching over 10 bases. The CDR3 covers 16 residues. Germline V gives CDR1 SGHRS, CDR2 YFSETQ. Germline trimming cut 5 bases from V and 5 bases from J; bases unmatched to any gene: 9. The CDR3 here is CASSPPAGLATGELFF. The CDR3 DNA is TGCGCCAGCAGTCCGCCCGCGGGACTAGCGACCGGGGAGCTGTTTTTT.

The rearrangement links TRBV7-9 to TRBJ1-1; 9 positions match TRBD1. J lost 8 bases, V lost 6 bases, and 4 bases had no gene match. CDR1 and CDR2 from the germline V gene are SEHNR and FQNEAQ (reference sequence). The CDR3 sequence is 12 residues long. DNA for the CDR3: TGTGCCAGCAGTTCCGGGACAGGGGAAGCTTTCTTT. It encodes CASSSGTGEAFF.

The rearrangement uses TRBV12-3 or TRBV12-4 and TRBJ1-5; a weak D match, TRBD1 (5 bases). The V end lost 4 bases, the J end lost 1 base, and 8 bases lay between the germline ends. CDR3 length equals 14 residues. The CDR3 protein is CASSWDGSNQPQHF. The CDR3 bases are TGTGCCAGCAGTTGGGACGGAAGCAATCAGCCCCAGCATTTT.

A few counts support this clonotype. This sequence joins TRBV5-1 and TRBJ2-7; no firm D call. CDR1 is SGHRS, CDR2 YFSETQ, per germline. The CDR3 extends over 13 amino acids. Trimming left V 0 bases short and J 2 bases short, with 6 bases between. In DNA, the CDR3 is TGCGCCAGCAGCTTGGCCCAGGCCTACGAGCAGTACTTC. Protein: CASSLAQAYEQYF.

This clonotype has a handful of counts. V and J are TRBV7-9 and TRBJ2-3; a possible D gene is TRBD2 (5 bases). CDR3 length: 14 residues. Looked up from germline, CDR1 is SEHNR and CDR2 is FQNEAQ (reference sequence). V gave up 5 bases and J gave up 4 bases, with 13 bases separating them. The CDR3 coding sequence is TGTGCCAGCAGCCCACCGTCGGGGTCAGATACGCAGTATTTT. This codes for CASSPPSGSDTQYF. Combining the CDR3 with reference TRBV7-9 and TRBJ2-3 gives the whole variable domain DTGVSQNPRHKITKRGQNVTFRCDPISEHNRLYWYRQTLGQGPEFLTYFQNEAQLEKSRLLSDRFSAERPKGSFSTLEIQRTEQGDSAMYLCASSPPSGSDTQYFGPGTRLTVL.

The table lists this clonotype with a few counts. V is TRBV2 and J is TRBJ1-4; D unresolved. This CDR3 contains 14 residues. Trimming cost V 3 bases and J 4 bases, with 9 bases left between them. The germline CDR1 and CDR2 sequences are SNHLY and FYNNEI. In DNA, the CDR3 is TGTGCCAGCAGTGAGGCAGGTTATAATGAAAAACTGTTTTTT. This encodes CASSEAGYNEKLFF.

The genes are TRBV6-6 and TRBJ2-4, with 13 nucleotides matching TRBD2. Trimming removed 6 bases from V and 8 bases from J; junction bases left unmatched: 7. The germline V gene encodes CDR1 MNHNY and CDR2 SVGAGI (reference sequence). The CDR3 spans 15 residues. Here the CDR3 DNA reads TGTGCCAGCAGCCTGACTAGCGGGAGGCTAGACATTCAGTACTTC. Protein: CASSLTSGRLDIQYF.

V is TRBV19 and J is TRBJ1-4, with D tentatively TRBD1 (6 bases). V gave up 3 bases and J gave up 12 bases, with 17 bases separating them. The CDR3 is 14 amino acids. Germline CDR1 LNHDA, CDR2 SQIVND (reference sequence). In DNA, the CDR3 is TGTGCCAGTAGTATTGTCTGGGACACGATCGAACTGTTTTTT. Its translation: CASSIVWDTIELFF.

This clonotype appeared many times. CDR3 in amino acids: CASSPGLAGDSVEQFF. DNA for the CDR3: TGTGCCAGCAGTCCAGGACTAGCGGGAGATTCGGTTGAGCAGTTCTTC. V usage is TRBV6-7 and J usage is TRBJ2-1; TRBD2 agrees at 13 bases. TRBV6-7 is marked as an open reading frame, function uncertain. This CDR3 contains 16 residues. After removal of 5 bases from V and 9 bases from J, the junction contained 10 bases not matched to a gene.

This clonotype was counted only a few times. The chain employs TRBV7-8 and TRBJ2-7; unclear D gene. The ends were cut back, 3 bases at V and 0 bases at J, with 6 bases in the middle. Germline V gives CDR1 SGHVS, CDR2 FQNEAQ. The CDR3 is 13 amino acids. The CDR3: CASSLLASYEQYF. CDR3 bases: TGTGCCAGCAGCTTGCTTGCCTCCTACGAGCAGTACTTC.